This entry concerns a single T cell receptor beta chain. Its antigen remains unidentified. The source of the sample is a study of shared clonotypes between healthy human individuals. Nashville, Tennessee was home to all donors, each a Caucasian adult. Over several immunoSEQ plates, each subset's genomic DNA was distributed in even portions. TCRdb's table, derived via immunoSEQ multiplex PCR, lists solely in-frame clones and lacks some. This table holds some 2,100,000 clones, about 94% found once. Overall study results and limits: Against clonotypes common to all four donors, non-shared ones had lower generation probabilities. Sharing of clonotypes among donors was expected to vary with sequencing depth.

Source material: naive CD4+ T cells sorted from blood. Subset indicated: CD45RA+ positively selected. The clonotype was recovered from a man between 18 and 29 years old in good health.

The CDR3 region is CASGQLYGYTF. CDR3 sequence (DNA): TGTGCCAGCGGACAGCTCTATGGCTACACCTTC. The chain has TRBV28 and TRBJ1-2; D perhaps matches TRBD1 (6 bases). The CDR3 loop spans 11 amino acids. The germline V and J ends were trimmed by 8 bases and 4 bases, with 8 bases remaining between them. Germline lookup yields CDR1 MDHEN and CDR2 SYDVKM.